The rows below give T cell receptor beta chains drawn from one sample of a study of post-analysis software for immune sequencing data. From the PCR reads, TCRdb called clonotypes with MiXCR, one entry per CDR3 protein. The repertoire holds about half a million distinct CDR3 sequences, with around a third as singletons. The sequenced sample was blood. The receptors derive from a girl aged 2-17 years with multiple sclerosis. The CDR3 runs from the conserved cysteine through the conserved F or W. A D gene is named only where the DNA matches it firmly. Only part of the rows carry a size: once, few, many, or a class if the clone is expanded.

many TRBJ2-1 NA TRBV29-1 TGCAGCGTTGCCACCGTGGGGGCTAGCACTGAGCAGTTCTTC CSVATVGASTEQFF
NA TRBJ1-6 TRBD1 TRBV7-3 TGTGCCAGCAGCCCGGGACAGCCAAATTCACCCCTCCACTTT CASSPGQPNSPLHF
NA TRBJ2-7 NA TRBV27 TGTGCCAGCAGTTTAATGAGAAACTACGAGCAGTACTTC CASSLMRNYEQYF
NA TRBJ2-7 NA TRBV7-9 TGTGCCAGCAGCGGAGGGAGCTCCTACGGGCAGTACTTC CASSGGSSYGQYF
NA TRBJ2-5 NA TRBV5-1 TGCGCCAGCAGCTTGAGTTTGGGGGGCCCTGGGGAAGAGACCCAGTACTTC CASSLSLGGPGEETQYF
NA TRBJ1-2 NA TRBV7-2 TGTGCCAGCAGCTTAGCGCGGGCAGGGAAGGGCTACACCTTC CASSLARAGKGYTF
NA TRBJ2-1 TRBD2 TRBV20-1 TGCAGTGTCGGGAGGCTGTTGAGGGCCTACAATGAGCAGTTCTTC CSVGRLLRAYNEQFF
NA TRBJ2-3 NA TRBV15 TGTGCCACCAGCAGCAGAGAGGGGACGGGAACAGATACGCAGTATTTT CATSSREGTGTDTQYF
few TRBJ2-5 NA TRBV11-2 TGTGCCAGCAGCTTTTTAAGACAAGAGACCCAGTACTTC CASSFLRQETQYF
NA TRBJ2-3 NA TRBV29-1 TGCAGCGTTCAGGGGGGGACAGATACGCAGTATTTT CSVQGGTDTQYF
NA TRBJ1-2 NA TRBV11-2 TGTGCCAGCACCCCTGGGGGCGCCCATGGCTACACCTTC CASTPGGAHGYTF
NA TRBJ2-4 NA TRBV6-6 TGTGCCAGCAGTTATAATGTCGGGGCAGGCGAAAACATTCAGTACTTC CASSYNVGAGENIQYF
few TRBJ2-3 NA TRBV4-1 TGCGCCACCGCACCTACCTCGGACACAGATACGCAGTATTTT CATAPTSDTDTQYF
NA TRBJ2-5 NA TRBV6-1 TGTGCCAGCAACTTACACAGGGACCAAGAGACCCAGTACTTC CASNLHRDQETQYF
NA TRBJ2-7 NA TRBV29-1 TGCAGCGTTGAAGATCTGGGCCAAGGGAGCTGGTACGAGCAGTACTTC CSVEDLGQGSWYEQYF
NA TRBJ2-1 NA TRBV27 TGTGCCAGCAGTTTGATCCCAGGGGACCGCTACAATGAGCAGTTCTTC CASSLIPGDRYNEQFF
NA TRBJ2-3 NA TRBV5-1 TGCGCCAGCAGCAGGGGACGCCAAGAAGGCACAGATACGCAGTATTTT CASSRGRQEGTDTQYF
few TRBJ2-5 NA TRBV20-1 TGCAGTGCTAGAGATAGGGGGGGCGCGCTCGAGACCCAGTACTTC CSARDRGGALETQYF
once TRBJ1-1 NA TRBV29-1 TGCAGCGGGGGAGACACTGAAGCTTTCTTT CSGGDTEAFF
NA TRBJ2-1 TRBD1 TRBV5-1 TGCGCCAGCAGCCCAACCCCGGGACAGGCCCACAATGAGCAGTTCTTC CASSPTPGQAHNEQFF
few TRBJ2-5 NA TRBV15 TGTGCCACCAGCAGAGACAGGGCGGCGGAGACCCAGTACTTC CATSRDRAAETQYF
many TRBJ1-2 NA TRBV5-1 TGTGCCAGCAGCTTACAGGGTGACTATGGCTACACCTTC CASSLQGDYGYTF
NA TRBJ1-5 NA TRBV6-6 TGTGCCAGCAGGTTCGGGGGAGCAGGTTATCAGCCCCAGCATTTT CASRFGGAGYQPQHF
NA TRBJ1-2 TRBD1 TRBV25-1 TGTGCCAGCAGTGGGGCACAGGGGAATGGCTACACCTTC CASSGAQGNGYTF
few TRBJ1-2 NA TRBV28 TGTGCCAGCAGTCCCTCCGAAGGGATCTATGGCTACACCTTC CASSPSEGIYGYTF
NA TRBJ2-1 NA TRBV13 TGTGCCAGCAGCGACCGCGCAGCGGAAAGCTCCTACAATGAGCAGTTCTTC CASSDRAAESSYNEQFF
NA TRBJ2-1 TRBD1 TRBV5-1 TGCGCCAGCAGCCCCCGGGACAGTCTTCCAAGCCTACTTAACAATGAGCAGTTCTTC CASSPRDSLPSLLNNEQFF
NA TRBJ1-1 NA TRBV5-1 TGCGCCAGCTGGGGGGTTGGAGGAACTGAAGCTTTCTTT CASWGVGGTEAFF
NA TRBJ1-2 NA TRBV20-1 TGCAGTGCTTATCGGTGGCAGGCCGGCTATGGCTACACCTTC CSAYRWQAGYGYTF
NA TRBJ1-4 NA TRBV5-1 TGCGCCAGCAGCCACAGGACGGGATACGAAAAACTGTTTTTT CASSHRTGYEKLFF
many TRBJ2-2 TRBD2 TRBV10-1 TGCGCCAGCAGTGAGTCAAGCGGGGGGGCCCGGGAGCTGTTTTTT CASSESSGGARELFF
NA TRBJ2-1 TRBD2 TRBV3-1 TGTGCCAGCAGCCAAGTCGGGGGGGCCCTCCACAATGAGCAGTTCTTC CASSQVGGALHNEQFF
NA TRBJ2-7 NA TRBV29-1 TGCAGCGTTGACACAGACTACGAGCAGTACTTC CSVDTDYEQYF
NA TRBJ2-5 NA TRBV29-1 TGCAGCGACCGTAGTCCCTCCGAAGAGACCCAGTACTTC CSDRSPSEETQYF
NA TRBJ2-1 TRBD1 TRBV19 TGTGCCAGTAGTACTCCGGGACAGGGGGCTAATGAGCAGTTCTTC CASSTPGQGANEQFF
NA TRBJ2-6 NA TRBV14 TGTGCCAGCAGCCAACTTACAGGGTCTGGGGCCAACGTCCTGACTTTC CASSQLTGSGANVLTF
NA TRBJ1-2 TRBD1 TRBV7-6 TGTGCCAGCAGCCCTGAGGGACAGGGGTATGGCTACACCTTC CASSPEGQGYGYTF
few TRBJ1-2 NA TRBV20-1 TGCAGTGCTAGGGGGGGCTACACCTTC CSARGGYTF
NA TRBJ2-1 TRBD1 TRBV2 TGTGCCAGCAGTCCGGGACAGGGAATGGTCTACAATGAGCAGTTCTTC CASSPGQGMVYNEQFF
NA TRBJ2-1 NA TRBV3-1 TGTGCCAGCAGTCAGTTCAGGGGCTCCTACAATGAGCAGTTCTTC CASSQFRGSYNEQFF
NA TRBJ2-1 TRBD1 TRBV20-1 TGCAGTGCTAGCAGGAGCAGGGGGTCCTACAATGAGCAGTTCTTC CSASRSRGSYNEQFF
few TRBJ2-3 NA TRBV20-1 TGCAGTGCTAGTCTGGGAGATACGCAGTATTTT CSASLGDTQYF
NA TRBJ2-3 NA TRBV27 TGTGCCAGCAGACGGCCGGGAAATACGCAGTATTTT CASRRPGNTQYF
few TRBJ2-3 TRBD2 TRBV5-1 TGCGCCAGCAGCTCATGGGGTCCTAGCGGGGGCCTTAGCACAGATACGCAGTATTTT CASSSWGPSGGLSTDTQYF
NA TRBJ1-6 NA TRBV18 TGTGCCAGCTCTTCGCTTTCGGGAGATTCACCCCTCCACTTT CASSSLSGDSPLHF
few TRBJ2-1 NA TRBV5-1 TGCGCCAGCAGCCACCGGCGCCCGACCCTTTCCTACAATGAGCAGTTCTTC CASSHRRPTLSYNEQFF
NA TRBJ2-1 NA TRBV6-1 TGTGCCAGCAGTGAGGGTGTCAGCTCCTACAATGAGCAGTTCTTC CASSEGVSSYNEQFF
NA TRBJ2-3 NA TRBV20-1 TGCAGTGCCCCCAGGGGCGCCTCAGATACGCAGTATTTT CSAPRGASDTQYF
few TRBJ1-1 TRBD1 TRBV6-1 TGTGCCAGCAGGTGGACAGGGAGGGCTGAAGCTTTCTTT CASRWTGRAEAFF
NA TRBJ2-7 NA TRBV5-1 TGCGCCAGCAGCCCAACCCCACAGGGAAGCTCCCACGAGCAGTACTTC CASSPTPQGSSHEQYF
few TRBJ1-3 NA TRBV5-6 TGTGCCAGCAGCTCCGTCGGGAAAAACAGGGCTGGAAACACCATATATTTT CASSSVGKNRAGNTIYF
NA TRBJ2-4 NA TRBV4-1 TGCGCCAGCAGCCAGGACCGGGGAATAGCCAAAAACATTCAGTACTTC CASSQDRGIAKNIQYF
NA TRBJ2-5 NA TRBV7-8 TGTGCCAGCAGCTTAGCTCAGCGGGCCTCCTCGAAAGAGACCCAGTACTTC CASSLAQRASSKETQYF
NA TRBJ1-2 NA TRBV20-1 TGCAGTCAACACGGACTTTTTTATGGCTACACCTTC CSQHGLFYGYTF
NA TRBJ2-5 TRBD1 TRBV5-1 TGCGCCAGCAGCTTGGGACAGGGTCTAGGCAAAGAGACCCAGTACTTC CASSLGQGLGKETQYF
many TRBJ2-7 TRBD1 TRBV20-1 TGCAGCGCCCGGACAGGGGGGTACGAGCAGTACTTC CSARTGGYEQYF
NA TRBJ2-1 TRBD1 TRBV28 TGTGCCAGCAGTTTACCTCCCGGGACAGGGGACAATGAGCAGTTCTTC CASSLPPGTGDNEQFF
many TRBJ2-7 NA TRBV6-6 TGTGCCAGCAGAGACGTAGGCGCTAGAGGCGAGCAGTACTTC CASRDVGARGEQYF
NA TRBJ2-1 NA TRBV2 TGTGCCAGCAGTCTAGGTCGAGGGGTCTACAATGAGCAGTTCTTC CASSLGRGVYNEQFF